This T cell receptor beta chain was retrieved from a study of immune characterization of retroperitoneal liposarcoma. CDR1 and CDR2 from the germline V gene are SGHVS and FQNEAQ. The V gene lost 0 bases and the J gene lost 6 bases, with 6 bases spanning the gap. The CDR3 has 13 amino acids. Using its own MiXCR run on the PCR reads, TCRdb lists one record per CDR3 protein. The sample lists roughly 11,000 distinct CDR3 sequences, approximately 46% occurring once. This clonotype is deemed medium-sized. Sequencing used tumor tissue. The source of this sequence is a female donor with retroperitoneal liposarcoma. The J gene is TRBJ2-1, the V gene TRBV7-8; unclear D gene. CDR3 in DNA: TGTGCCAGCAGCTTAGCGGAGTTCAATGAGCAGTTCTTC. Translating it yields CASSLAEFNEQFF. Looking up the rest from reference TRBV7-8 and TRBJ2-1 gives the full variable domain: GAGVSQSPRYKVAKRGQDVALRCDPISGHVSLFWYQQALGQGPEFLTYFQNEAQLDKSGLPSDRFFAERPEGSVSTLKIQRTQQEDSAVYLCASSLAEFNEQFFGPGTRLTVL.